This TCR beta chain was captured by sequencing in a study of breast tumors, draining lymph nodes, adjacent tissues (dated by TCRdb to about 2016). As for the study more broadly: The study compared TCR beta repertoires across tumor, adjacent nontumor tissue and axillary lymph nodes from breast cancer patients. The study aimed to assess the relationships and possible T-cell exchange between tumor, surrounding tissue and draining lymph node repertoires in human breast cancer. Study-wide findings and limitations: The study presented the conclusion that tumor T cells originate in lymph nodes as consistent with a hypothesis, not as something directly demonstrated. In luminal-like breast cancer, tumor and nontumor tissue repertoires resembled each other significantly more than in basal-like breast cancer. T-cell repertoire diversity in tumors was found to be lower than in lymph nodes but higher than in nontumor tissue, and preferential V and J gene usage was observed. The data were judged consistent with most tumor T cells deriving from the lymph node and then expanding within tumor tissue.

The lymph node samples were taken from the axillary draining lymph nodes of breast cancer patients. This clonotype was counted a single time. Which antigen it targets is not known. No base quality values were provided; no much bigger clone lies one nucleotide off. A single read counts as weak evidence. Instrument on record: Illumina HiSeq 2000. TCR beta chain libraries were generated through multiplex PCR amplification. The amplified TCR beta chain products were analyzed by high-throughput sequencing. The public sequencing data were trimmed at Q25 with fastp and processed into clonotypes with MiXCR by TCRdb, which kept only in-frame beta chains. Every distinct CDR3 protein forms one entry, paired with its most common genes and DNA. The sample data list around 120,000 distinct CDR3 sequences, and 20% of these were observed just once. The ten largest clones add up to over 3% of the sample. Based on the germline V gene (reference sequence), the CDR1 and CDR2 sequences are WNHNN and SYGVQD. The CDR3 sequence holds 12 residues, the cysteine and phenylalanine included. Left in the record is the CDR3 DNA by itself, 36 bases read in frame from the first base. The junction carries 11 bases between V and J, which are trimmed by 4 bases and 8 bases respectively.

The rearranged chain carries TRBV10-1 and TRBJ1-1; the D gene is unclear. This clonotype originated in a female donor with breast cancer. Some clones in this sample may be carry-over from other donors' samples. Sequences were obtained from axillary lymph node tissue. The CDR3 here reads CASSGYTGEAFF. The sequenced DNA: TGCGCCAGCAGTGGGTATACGGGGGAAGCTTTCTTT.